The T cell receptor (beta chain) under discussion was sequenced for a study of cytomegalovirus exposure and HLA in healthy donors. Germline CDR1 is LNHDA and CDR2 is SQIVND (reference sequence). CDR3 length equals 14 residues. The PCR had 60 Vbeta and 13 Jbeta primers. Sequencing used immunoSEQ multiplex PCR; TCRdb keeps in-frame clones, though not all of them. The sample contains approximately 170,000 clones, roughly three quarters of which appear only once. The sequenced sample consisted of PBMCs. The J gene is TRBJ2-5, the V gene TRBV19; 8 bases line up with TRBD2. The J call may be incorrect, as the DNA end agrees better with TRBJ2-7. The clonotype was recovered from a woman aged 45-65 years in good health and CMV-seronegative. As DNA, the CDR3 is TGTGCCAGTAGTTTCGGGACTAGTCACTACGAGCAGTACTTC. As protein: CASSFGTSHYEQYF.